This T cell receptor (beta chain) appears in the sequencing data of a study of CXCR3-negative and CXCR3-positive naive CD8 T cells. Study-wide background: Roughly 1.5 +/- 0.3 million TRB reads came from each library, giving about 140 million in total.

The libraries of TRB cDNA were prepared using 5' RACE with UMI labels. Following a re-call of the 5' RACE reads, TCRdb has one entry per CDR3 protein and lacks DNA. The sample holds over 55,000 distinct CDR3 sequences. Concerning this clonotype: Its antigen remains unidentified.

Germline V gene sequence: CDR1 SGHTA, CDR2 FQGTGA. The length of the CDR3 is 16 residues. Whole-study results and caveats: In naive cells, CXCR3-negative and CXCR3-positive subsets had similar TRBV-TRBJ usage; memory cells differed. For the naive subsets, surface CD5 was similar, and TCR strength was inferred from TRB CDR3 properties.

The genes are TRBV7-3 and TRBJ2-1; TCRdb names TRBD1, which stays unverified in the absence of DNA. Sequencing input: memory CD8+ T cells from blood. The receptor's source is a human donor in good health. Some clones in this sample may be carry-over from other donors' samples. The CDR3: CASSPGIVFQQDEQFF. Full variable domain (remainder filled in from reference TRBV7-3 and TRBJ2-1): GAGVSQTPSNKVTEKGKYVELRCDPISGHTALYWYRQSLGQGPEFLIYFQGTGAADDSGLPNDRFFAVRPEGSVSTLKIQRTERGDSAVYLCASSPGIVFQQDEQFFGPGTRLTVL.